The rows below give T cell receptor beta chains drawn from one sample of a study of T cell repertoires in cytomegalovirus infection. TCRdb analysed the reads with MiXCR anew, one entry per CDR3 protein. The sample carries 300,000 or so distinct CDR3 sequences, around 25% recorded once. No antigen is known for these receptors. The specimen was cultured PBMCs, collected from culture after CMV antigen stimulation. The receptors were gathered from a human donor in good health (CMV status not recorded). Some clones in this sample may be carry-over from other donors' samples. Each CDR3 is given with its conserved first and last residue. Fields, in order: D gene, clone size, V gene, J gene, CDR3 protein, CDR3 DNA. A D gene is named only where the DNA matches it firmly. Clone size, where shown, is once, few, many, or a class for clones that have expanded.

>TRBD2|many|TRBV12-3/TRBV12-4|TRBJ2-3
CASSLGGEGQGDTQYF
TGTGCCAGCAGTTTAGGGGGGGAGGGCCAAGGAGATACGCAGTATTTT
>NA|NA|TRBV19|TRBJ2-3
CASSKGLTDTQYF
TGTGCCAGTAGTAAAGGCCTCACAGATACGCAGTATTTT
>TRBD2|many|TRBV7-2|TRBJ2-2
CASSLARAGLAGGRRGTGELFF
TGTGCCAGCAGCTTAGCGCGGGCCGGACTAGCGGGAGGGCGGCGTGGCACCGGGGAGCTGTTTTTT
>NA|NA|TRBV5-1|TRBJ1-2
CASSVDLSYGYTF
TGCGCCAGCAGCGTGGACCTTTCCTATGGCTACACCTTC
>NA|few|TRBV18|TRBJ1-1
CASSPNPRTANTEAFF
TGTGCCAGCTCACCGAACCCCCGGACGGCGAACACTGAAGCTTTCTTT
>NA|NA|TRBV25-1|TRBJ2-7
CASSGPGGPTYEQYF
TGTGCCAGCAGTGGGCCAGGAGGCCCAACCTACGAGCAGTACTTC
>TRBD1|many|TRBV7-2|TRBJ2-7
CASSLAGQGRTYEQYF
TGTGCCAGCAGCTTAGCTGGACAGGGAAGAACTTACGAGCAGTACTTC
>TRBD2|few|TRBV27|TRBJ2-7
CASRTRLAESSYEQYF
TGTGCCAGCAGGACTCGACTAGCTGAAAGCTCCTACGAGCAGTACTTC
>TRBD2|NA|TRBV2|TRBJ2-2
CASSSGRSTGELFF
TGTGCCAGCAGTAGCGGGAGATCCACCGGGGAGCTGTTTTTT
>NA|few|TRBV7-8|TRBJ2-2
CASSLARGELFF
TGTGCCAGCAGCTTAGCCCGAGGGGAGCTGTTTTTT
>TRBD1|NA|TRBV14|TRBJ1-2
CASSLDRVYGYTF
TGTGCCAGCAGCCTAGACAGGGTCTATGGCTACACCTTC
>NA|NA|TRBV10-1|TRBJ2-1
CASSNERRSYNEQFF
TGCGCCAGCAGTAATGAGCGGAGGTCCTACAATGAGCAGTTCTTC
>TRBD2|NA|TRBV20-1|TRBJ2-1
CSARGGRAADNEQFF
TGCAGTGCTAGAGGGGGGAGGGCCGCCGACAATGAGCAGTTCTTC
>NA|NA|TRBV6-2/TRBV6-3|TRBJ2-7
CASSRSGSGGYEQYF
TGTGCCAGCAGTCGTTCAGGGTCGGGTGGCTACGAGCAGTACTTC
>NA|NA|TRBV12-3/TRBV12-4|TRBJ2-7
CASSLLGVYEQYF
TGTGCCAGCAGTCTACTAGGGGTCTACGAGCAGTACTTC
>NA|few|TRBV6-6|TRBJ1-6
CASSYSRVGWDSPLHF
TGTGCCAGCAGTTACTCGAGAGTGGGCTGGGATTCACCCCTCCACTTT
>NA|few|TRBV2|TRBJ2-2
CASSEAVLTGELFF
TGTGCCAGCAGTGAAGCGGTGCTAACCGGGGAGCTGTTTTTT
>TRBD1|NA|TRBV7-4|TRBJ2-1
CASTPGTGSYEQFF
TGTGCCAGCACCCCCGGGACAGGTTCCTATGAGCAGTTCTTC
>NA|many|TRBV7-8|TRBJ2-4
CASSLGGPKNIQYF
TGTGCCAGCAGCCTCGGGGGGCCCAAAAACATTCAGTACTTC
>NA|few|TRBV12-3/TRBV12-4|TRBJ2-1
CASSFLLGGRGSGEQFF
TGTGCCAGCAGTTTTTTACTGGGGGGGCGGGGAAGTGGGGAGCAGTTCTTC
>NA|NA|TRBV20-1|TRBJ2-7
CSAGGTDPYEQYF
TGCAGTGCTGGGGGGACAGACCCCTACGAGCAGTACTTC
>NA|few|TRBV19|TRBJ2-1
CASSMESTGKFYNEQFF
TGTGCCAGTAGTATGGAGAGTACAGGAAAGTTTTACAATGAGCAGTTCTTC
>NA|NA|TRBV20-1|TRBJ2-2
CSARVRRVGPRELFF
TGCAGTGCTAGAGTACGGCGGGTTGGCCCCCGGGAGCTGTTTTTT
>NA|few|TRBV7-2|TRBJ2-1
CASSLPRGRQYNEQFF
TGTGCCAGCAGCTTACCCCGGGGGAGGCAATACAATGAGCAGTTCTTC
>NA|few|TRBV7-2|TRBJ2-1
CASSLVTGSSDEQFF
TGTGCCAGCAGCTTAGTTACCGGGTCTTCCGATGAGCAGTTCTTC
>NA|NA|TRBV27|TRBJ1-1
CASSFHGANTEAFF
TGTGCCAGCAGTTTTCACGGGGCGAACACTGAAGCTTTCTTT
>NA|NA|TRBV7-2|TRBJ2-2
CASRTRTRPARGPGELFF
TGTGCCAGCAGGACTAGAACCCGCCCCGCGCGGGGCCCCGGGGAGCTGTTTTTT
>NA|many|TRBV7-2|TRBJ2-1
CASRRAASSYNEQFF
TGTGCCAGCCGGCGGGCCGCAAGCTCCTACAATGAGCAGTTCTTC
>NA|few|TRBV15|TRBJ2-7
CATSRDKDEQYF
TGTGCCACCAGCAGAGATAAGGACGAGCAGTACTTC
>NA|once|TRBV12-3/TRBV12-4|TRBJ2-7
CASTSSGLHAYEQYF
TGTGCCAGCACCTCTTCGGGACTTCATGCCTACGAGCAGTACTTC
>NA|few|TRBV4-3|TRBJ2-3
CASSQGGGITDTQYF
TGCGCCAGCAGCCAAGGTGGCGGGATCACAGATACGCAGTATTTT
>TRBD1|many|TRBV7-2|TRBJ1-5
CASSPEGAANQPQHF
TGTGCCAGCAGCCCAGAGGGGGCAGCCAATCAGCCCCAGCATTTT
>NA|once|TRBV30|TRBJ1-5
CAWSVTFRNQPQHF
TGTGCCTGGAGTGTAACGTTTCGCAATCAGCCCCAGCATTTT
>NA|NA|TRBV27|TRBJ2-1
CASSLNGLTYNEQFF
TGTGCCAGCAGCCTTAACGGGTTAACCTACAATGAGCAGTTCTTC
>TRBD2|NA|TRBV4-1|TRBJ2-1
CASSQSGLAATYNEQFF
TGCGCCAGCAGCCAATCCGGACTAGCGGCGACCTACAATGAGCAGTTCTTC
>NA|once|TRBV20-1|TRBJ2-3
CSARGSTQNQDTQYF
TGCAGTGCTAGAGGTAGTACACAAAACCAAGATACGCAGTATTTT
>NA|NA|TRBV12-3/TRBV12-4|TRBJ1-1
CASSLQGTNTEAFF
TGTGCCAGCAGTTTGCAGGGTACGAACACTGAAGCTTTCTTT
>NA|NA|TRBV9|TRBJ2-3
CASSPPPAVRDTQYF
TGTGCCAGCAGCCCGCCCCCAGCGGTCCGAGATACGCAGTATTTT
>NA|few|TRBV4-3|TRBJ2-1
CASSQDLAGIGGEQFF
TGCGCCAGCAGCCAAGATTTAGCAGGGATTGGCGGTGAGCAGTTCTTC
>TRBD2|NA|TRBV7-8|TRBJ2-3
CASSRASRLGLAHTQYF
TGTGCCAGCAGCCGGGCCTCTCGCTTGGGACTAGCTCATACGCAGTATTTT
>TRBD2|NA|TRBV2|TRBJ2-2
CASSAREAGELFF
TGTGCCAGCAGTGCCCGGGAGGCCGGGGAGCTGTTTTTT
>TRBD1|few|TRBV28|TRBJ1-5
CASRAPTGGRQPQHF
TGTGCCAGCAGGGCCCCGACAGGGGGCAGGCAGCCCCAGCATTTT
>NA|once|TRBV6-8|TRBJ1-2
CASSYSGYYGYTF
TGTGCCAGCAGTTACTCCGGATACTATGGCTACACCTTC
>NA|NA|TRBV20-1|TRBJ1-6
CSAPGPTTESPLHF
TGCAGTGCTCCCGGGCCTACCACGGAGTCACCCCTCCACTTT
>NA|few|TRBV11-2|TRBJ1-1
CASILGSTEAFF
TGTGCCAGCATCCTCGGGTCCACTGAAGCTTTCTTT
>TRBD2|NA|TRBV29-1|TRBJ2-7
CSGGRAGVGEQYF
TGCAGCGGTGGCCGAGCGGGAGTCGGCGAGCAGTACTTC
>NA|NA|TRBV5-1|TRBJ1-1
CASSLVAGSVPGTEAFF
TGCGCCAGCAGCTTGGTTGCAGGGTCGGTCCCCGGCACTGAAGCTTTCTTT
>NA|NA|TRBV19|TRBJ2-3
CASSMAGPLDTQYF
TGTGCCAGTAGTATGGCGGGACCCCTGGATACGCAGTATTTT
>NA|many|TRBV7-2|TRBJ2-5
CASSLGQGSETQYF
TGTGCCAGCAGCCTGGGGCAAGGGTCAGAGACCCAGTACTTC